This is a list of T cell receptor beta chains from one sample in a study of T cells after yellow fever vaccination. TCRdb redid the calling of the 5' RACE reads with MiXCR, one entry per CDR3 protein. The data contain about 210,000 distinct CDR3 sequences, approximately 3% of them singletons. The material sequenced was CD4+ T cells sorted from PBMCs, taken 10 days after the yellow fever booster vaccination. These receptors all come from a man younger than 30 who received the YFV17D yellow fever vaccine. Each CDR3 is given with its conserved first and last residue. The D gene is left open where the match is weak. The listing skips clone size in some rows; elsewhere it reads once, few, many or a size class.

size: many; D: NA; V: TRBV9; J: TRBJ1-2; DNA: TGTGCCAGCAGCGCTCTACCAGTAGGCGGCTACACCTTC; CDR3: CASSALPVGGYTF
size: few; D: NA; V: TRBV6-5; J: TRBJ1-1; DNA: TGTGCCAGCAGTTACCCGGGGTCGACTGAAGCTTTCTTT; CDR3: CASSYPGSTEAFF
size: many; D: NA; V: TRBV4-2; J: TRBJ2-3; DNA: TGTGCCAGCAGCCAAGATGTCGGAGGAAAAACAGATACGCAGTATTTT; CDR3: CASSQDVGGKTDTQYF
size: many; D: NA; V: TRBV20-1; J: TRBJ2-1; DNA: TGCAGTGCTGCACACCGGGACTCCAACAATGAGCAGTTCTTC; CDR3: CSAAHRDSNNEQFF
size: few; D: NA; V: TRBV4-3; J: TRBJ1-1; DNA: TGCGCCAGCAGCCAATCCGGGAACACTGAAGCTTTCTTT; CDR3: CASSQSGNTEAFF
size: many; D: NA; V: TRBV7-2; J: TRBJ1-2; DNA: TGTGCCAGCAGCTCTACGGGGTATGGCTACACCTTC; CDR3: CASSSTGYGYTF
size: many; D: NA; V: TRBV7-2; J: TRBJ1-6; DNA: TGTGCCAGCAGCTTAAGGAATTCACCCCTCCACTTT; CDR3: CASSLRNSPLHF
size: NA; D: NA; V: TRBV7-2; J: TRBJ1-1; DNA: TGTGCCAGCAGCCTGCACCAAGGGGGATCGACTGAAGCTTTCTTT; CDR3: CASSLHQGGSTEAFF
size: NA; D: NA; V: TRBV12-5; J: TRBJ1-2; DNA: TGTGCTAGTGGAAGAGAAGCTGGAGAACTCTATGGCTACACCTTC; CDR3: CASGREAGELYGYTF
size: many; D: NA; V: TRBV14; J: TRBJ1-2; DNA: TGTGCCAGCAGCCAAGGGACCTCTAGCTATGGCTACACCTTC; CDR3: CASSQGTSSYGYTF
size: NA; D: TRBD1; V: TRBV7-2; J: TRBJ2-4; DNA: TGTGCCAGCAGCCTAGGGGGCAGTACCAAAAACATTCAGTACTTC; CDR3: CASSLGGSTKNIQYF
size: many; D: TRBD1; V: TRBV18; J: TRBJ1-4; DNA: TGTGCCAGCTCAGAGGGGGCTGCTAATGAAAAACTGTTTTTT; CDR3: CASSEGAANEKLFF
size: NA; D: TRBD1; V: TRBV27; J: TRBJ2-1; DNA: TGTGCCAGCAGTTTTTGGCAGGGGGCTTTGAATGAGCAGTTCTTC; CDR3: CASSFWQGALNEQFF
size: few; D: TRBD1; V: TRBV12-5; J: TRBJ1-2; DNA: TGTGCTAGTGGACAAAAATCGACAGGGAATGGCTACACCTTC; CDR3: CASGQKSTGNGYTF
size: few; D: NA; V: TRBV5-1; J: TRBJ1-1; DNA: TGCGCCAGCAGCACTGGGGGGTTGACTGAAGCTTTCTTT; CDR3: CASSTGGLTEAFF
size: many; D: NA; V: TRBV5-1; J: TRBJ2-3; DNA: TGCGCCAGCAGCCTTACCGGGACAACCTCCGGAGATACGCAGTATTTT; CDR3: CASSLTGTTSGDTQYF
size: few; D: TRBD1; V: TRBV10-2; J: TRBJ2-3; DNA: TGCGCCAGCCTCGATGGACAGGGGTCTACAGATACGCAGTATTTT; CDR3: CASLDGQGSTDTQYF
size: many; D: NA; V: TRBV4-2; J: TRBJ1-2; DNA: TGTGCCAGCAGCCAAGATGCGGGTATGGACTATGGCTACACCTTC; CDR3: CASSQDAGMDYGYTF
size: NA; D: NA; V: TRBV24-1; J: TRBJ2-5; DNA: TGTGCCACCAGTGACGCCGGCCAGGTTCATGAGACCCAGTACTTC; CDR3: CATSDAGQVHETQYF
size: NA; D: NA; V: TRBV12-3/TRBV12-4; J: TRBJ2-3; DNA: TGTGCCAGCAGTGTCCGGGGTGCAGATACGCAGTATTTT; CDR3: CASSVRGADTQYF
size: many; D: NA; V: TRBV6-5; J: TRBJ1-6; DNA: TGTGCCAGCAGTTACTCGATACAGGGTAATTCACCCCTCCACTTT; CDR3: CASSYSIQGNSPLHF
size: many; D: TRBD1; V: TRBV20-1; J: TRBJ2-7; DNA: TGCAGTGCTAGCCTCCCGGGACAGGGCGCGTACGAGCAGTACTTC; CDR3: CSASLPGQGAYEQYF
size: many; D: NA; V: TRBV12-3/TRBV12-4; J: TRBJ1-3; DNA: TGTGCCAGCAGTTTGAGAGGGTCAACTTTCTCTGGAAACACCATATATTTT; CDR3: CASSLRGSTFSGNTIYF
size: many; D: NA; V: TRBV7-9; J: TRBJ1-2; DNA: TGTGCCAGCAGCTTTGGTCTCCAGCTTAAAATCTATGGCTACACCTTC; CDR3: CASSFGLQLKIYGYTF
size: many; D: TRBD2; V: TRBV20-1; J: TRBJ2-3; DNA: TGCAGTGCTAGCACTAGCGGGGCGAAAGATACGCAGTATTTT; CDR3: CSASTSGAKDTQYF
size: many; D: TRBD2; V: TRBV20-1; J: TRBJ2-2; DNA: TGCAGTGCTAGAGATCCCCGGACTAGTTCGAGCGGGGAGCTGTTTTTT; CDR3: CSARDPRTSSSGELFF
size: many; D: NA; V: TRBV7-2; J: TRBJ1-4; DNA: TGTGCCAGCAGCTCTCGAGGTGAAAAACTGTTTTTT; CDR3: CASSSRGEKLFF
size: many; D: NA; V: TRBV7-6; J: TRBJ2-5; DNA: TGTGCCAGCATCCGAGGAGGGGATAGGGAGACCCAGTACTTC; CDR3: CASIRGGDRETQYF
size: NA; D: NA; V: TRBV30; J: TRBJ2-3; DNA: TGTGCCTGGAGTGTGGGGGGGCTAGATACGCAGTATTTT; CDR3: CAWSVGGLDTQYF
size: few; D: TRBD1; V: TRBV7-9; J: TRBJ2-5; DNA: TGTGCCAGCAGCTACGGGACAGGGGCCGAGACCCAGTACTTC; CDR3: CASSYGTGAETQYF
size: many; D: TRBD1; V: TRBV4-1; J: TRBJ1-1; DNA: TGCGCCAGCAGCCAAGATCCAGGACAGGGGAGCGCTGAAGCTTTCTTT; CDR3: CASSQDPGQGSAEAFF
size: NA; D: TRBD1; V: TRBV4-2; J: TRBJ1-6; DNA: TGTGCCAGCAGCCAAGATCCGACAGGGAGCTCACCCCTCCACTTT; CDR3: CASSQDPTGSSPLHF
size: few; D: NA; V: TRBV5-1; J: TRBJ1-1; DNA: TGCGCCAGCAGCTTGGATGTCGCCGGTAGGTCTGAAGCTTTCTTT; CDR3: CASSLDVAGRSEAFF
size: many; D: NA; V: TRBV5-1; J: TRBJ2-1; DNA: TGCGCCAGCAGCTTGGAAAGGGGGACCAATGAGCAGTTCTTC; CDR3: CASSLERGTNEQFF
size: few; D: TRBD1; V: TRBV28; J: TRBJ2-1; DNA: TGTGCCAGCAGTCTTCAAGACAGGGTGCTCCGGCAGTTCTTC; CDR3: CASSLQDRVLRQFF
size: few; D: TRBD1; V: TRBV6-5; J: TRBJ2-7; DNA: TGTGCCAGCAGCCCGACAGGGCTGTACGAGCAGTACTTC; CDR3: CASSPTGLYEQYF
size: few; D: TRBD1; V: TRBV7-2; J: TRBJ2-5; DNA: TGTGCCAGCAGACCGGGACAGGGGAGAGGGACCCAGTACTTC; CDR3: CASRPGQGRGTQYF
size: NA; D: NA; V: TRBV4-3; J: TRBJ1-1; DNA: TGCGCCAGCAGCCAAAAGGCCCTGGGCACTGAAGCTTTCTTT; CDR3: CASSQKALGTEAFF
size: many; D: NA; V: TRBV19; J: TRBJ1-4; DNA: TGTGCCAGTAGCCCTGGCGGGTCTCTTGAAAAACTGTTTTTT; CDR3: CASSPGGSLEKLFF
size: NA; D: NA; V: TRBV7-3; J: TRBJ2-1; DNA: TGTGCCAGCAGCTTATCGTCCCACAATGAGCAGTTCTTC; CDR3: CASSLSSHNEQFF
size: NA; D: TRBD1; V: TRBV2; J: TRBJ2-2; DNA: TGTGCCAGCAGTCTTGACAGGGTCGGCGGGGAGCTGTTTTTT; CDR3: CASSLDRVGGELFF
size: many; D: NA; V: TRBV30; J: TRBJ1-1; DNA: TGTGCCTGGAGTCTGCAGGTTGAAGCTTTCTTT; CDR3: CAWSLQVEAFF
size: many; D: NA; V: TRBV5-1; J: TRBJ1-6; DNA: TGCGCCAGCAGCTTGGACAGCCCCAGGCCTAATTCACCCCTCCACTTT; CDR3: CASSLDSPRPNSPLHF